The clone carrying this T cell receptor (beta chain) was detected once. The repertoire was sequenced with immunoSEQ multiplex PCR; TCRdb's copy has only in-frame clones and lacks some. This repertoire shows some 190,000 clones, 76% found once; its top ten account for around 17%. The data are from a study of blood T cell repertoires in COVID-19. The CDR3 spans 15 residues. Germline V gives CDR1 MDHEN, CDR2 SYDVKM. V shed 6 bases and J 8 bases; nucleotides not matched to a gene: 8. The chain uses TRBV28 and TRBJ2-3; TRBD2 aligns across 13 bases. This receptor was identified in a woman between 50 and 59 years old with acute COVID-19. The sample taken for sequencing was PBMCs or T cells enriched from blood (not recorded which). The CDR3 protein is CASSSLAGGRGTQYF. The CDR3, as DNA: TGTGCCAGCAGCTCACTAGCGGGGGGGAGGGGTACGCAGTATTTT.